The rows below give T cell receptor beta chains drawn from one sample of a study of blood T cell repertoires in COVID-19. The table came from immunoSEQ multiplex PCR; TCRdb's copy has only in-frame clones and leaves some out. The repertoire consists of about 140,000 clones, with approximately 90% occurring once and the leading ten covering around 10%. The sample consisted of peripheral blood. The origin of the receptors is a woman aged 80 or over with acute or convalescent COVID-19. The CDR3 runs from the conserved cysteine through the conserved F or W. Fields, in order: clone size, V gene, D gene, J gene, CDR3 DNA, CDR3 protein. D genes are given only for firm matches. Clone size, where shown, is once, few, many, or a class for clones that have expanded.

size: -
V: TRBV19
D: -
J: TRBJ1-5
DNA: TGTGCCACCAACCAGGGCCATCAGCCCCAGCATTTT
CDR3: CATNQGHQPQHF

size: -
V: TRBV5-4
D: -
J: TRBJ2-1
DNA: TGTGCCAGCAGCTTGGAATTGGGGGGAACCTACAATGAGCAGTTCTTC
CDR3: CASSLELGGTYNEQFF

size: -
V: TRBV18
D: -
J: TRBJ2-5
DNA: TGTGCCAGCTCACCAGCGGGCCAAGAGACCCAGTACTTC
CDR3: CASSPAGQETQYF

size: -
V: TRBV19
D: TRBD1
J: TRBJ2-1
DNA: TGTGCCAGTAGTTCCGACAGGGCCTACAATGAGCAGTTCTTC
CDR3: CASSSDRAYNEQFF

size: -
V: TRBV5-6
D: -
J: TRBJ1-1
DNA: TGTGCCAGCAGCGCAATGGGAGGTCTGGAAACTGAAGCTTTCTTT
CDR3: CASSAMGGLETEAFF

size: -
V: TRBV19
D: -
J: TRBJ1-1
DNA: TGTGCCAGTACGGATACAGGGACGGACACTGAAGCTTTCTTT
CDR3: CASTDTGTDTEAFF

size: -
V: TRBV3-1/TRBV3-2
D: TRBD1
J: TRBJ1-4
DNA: TGTGCCAGCAGCCCCAGTGCCAGGGGGCCGACTAATGAAAAACTGTTTTTT
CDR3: CASSPSARGPTNEKLFF

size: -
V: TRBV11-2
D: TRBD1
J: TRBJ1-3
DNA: TGTGCCAGCAGCCAGGGGGGATCTGGAAACACCATATATTTT
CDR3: CASSQGGSGNTIYF

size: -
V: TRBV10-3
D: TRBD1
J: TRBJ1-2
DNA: TGTGCCATCAGGGCGGGACAGGGGAACGGCTACACCTTC
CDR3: CAIRAGQGNGYTF

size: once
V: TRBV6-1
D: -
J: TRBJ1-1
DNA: TGTGCCAGCAGTGAGCAGGCCCTGAACACTGAAGCTTTCTTT
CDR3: CASSEQALNTEAFF

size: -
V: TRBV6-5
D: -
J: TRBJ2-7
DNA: TGTGCCAGCAGCCCCCTCGGCAGCGCCTACGAGCAGTACTTC
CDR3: CASSPLGSAYEQYF

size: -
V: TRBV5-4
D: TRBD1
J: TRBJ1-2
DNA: TGTGCCAGCAGCTCCCTGACAGGGCGTCGATATGGCTACACCTTC
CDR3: CASSSLTGRRYGYTF